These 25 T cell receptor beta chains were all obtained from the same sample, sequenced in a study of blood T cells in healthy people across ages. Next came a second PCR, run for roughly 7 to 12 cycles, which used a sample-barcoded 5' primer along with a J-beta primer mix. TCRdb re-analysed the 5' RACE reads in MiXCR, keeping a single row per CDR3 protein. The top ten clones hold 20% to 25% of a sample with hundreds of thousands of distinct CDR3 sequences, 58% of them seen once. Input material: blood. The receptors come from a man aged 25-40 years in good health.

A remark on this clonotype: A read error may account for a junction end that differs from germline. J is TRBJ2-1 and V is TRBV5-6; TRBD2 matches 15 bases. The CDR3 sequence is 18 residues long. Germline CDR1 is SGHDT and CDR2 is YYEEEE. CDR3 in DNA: TGTGCCGGCAGCCCCGGACTAGCGGGGGGGCCGTTTCTCAATGAGCAGTTCTTC. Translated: CAGSPGLAGGPFLNEQFF.

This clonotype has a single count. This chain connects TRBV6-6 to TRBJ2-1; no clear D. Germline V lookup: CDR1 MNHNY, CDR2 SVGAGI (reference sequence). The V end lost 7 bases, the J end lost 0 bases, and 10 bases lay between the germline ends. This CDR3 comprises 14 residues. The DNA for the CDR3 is TGTGCCAGCACCGCAAGGAGCTCCTACAATGAGCAGTTCTTC. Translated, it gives CASTARSSYNEQFF.

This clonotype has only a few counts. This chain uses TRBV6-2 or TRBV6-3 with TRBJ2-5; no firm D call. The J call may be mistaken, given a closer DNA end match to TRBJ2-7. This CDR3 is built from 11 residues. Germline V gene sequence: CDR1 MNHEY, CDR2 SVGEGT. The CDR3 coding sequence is TGTGCCAGCAGTCCCCACCTCGAGCAGTACTTC. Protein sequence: CASSPHLEQYF.

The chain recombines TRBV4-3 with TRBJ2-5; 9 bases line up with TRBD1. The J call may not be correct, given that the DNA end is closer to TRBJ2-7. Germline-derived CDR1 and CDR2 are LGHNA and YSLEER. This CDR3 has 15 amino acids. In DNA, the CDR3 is TGCGCCAGCAGCCCAGGAATGGGACAGGGCTACGAGCAGTACTTC. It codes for CASSPGMGQGYEQYF.

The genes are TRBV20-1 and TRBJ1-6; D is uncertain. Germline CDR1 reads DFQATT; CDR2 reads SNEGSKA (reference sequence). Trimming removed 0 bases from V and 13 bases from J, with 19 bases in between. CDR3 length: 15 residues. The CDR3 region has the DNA TGCAGTGCTAGAGATTTTAGCCAGGCAGAATCGCCCCTCCACTTT. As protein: CSARDFSQAESPLHF.

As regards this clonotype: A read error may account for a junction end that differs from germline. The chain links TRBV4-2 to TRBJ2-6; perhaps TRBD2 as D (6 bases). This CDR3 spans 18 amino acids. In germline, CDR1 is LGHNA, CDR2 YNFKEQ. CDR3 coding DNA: TGTGCCAACAGCCAAGACGGGGGAGGCTCTTCTGGGGCCAACGTCCTGACTTTC. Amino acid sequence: CANSQDGGGSSGANVLTF.

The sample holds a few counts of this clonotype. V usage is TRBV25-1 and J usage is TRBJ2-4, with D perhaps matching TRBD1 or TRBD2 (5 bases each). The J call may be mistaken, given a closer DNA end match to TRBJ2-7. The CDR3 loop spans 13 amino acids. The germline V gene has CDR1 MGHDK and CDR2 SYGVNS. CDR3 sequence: CARPRGTDYEQYF. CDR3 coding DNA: TGTGCCAGACCCCGAGGGACGGATTACGAGCAGTACTTC.

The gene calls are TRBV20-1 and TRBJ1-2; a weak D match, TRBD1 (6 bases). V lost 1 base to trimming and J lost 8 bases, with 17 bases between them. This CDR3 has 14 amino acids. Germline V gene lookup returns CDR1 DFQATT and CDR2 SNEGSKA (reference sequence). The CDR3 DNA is TGCAGTGCTAGAGCTGGACAGTTCTCCAGGGGCTACACCTTC. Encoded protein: CSARAGQFSRGYTF.

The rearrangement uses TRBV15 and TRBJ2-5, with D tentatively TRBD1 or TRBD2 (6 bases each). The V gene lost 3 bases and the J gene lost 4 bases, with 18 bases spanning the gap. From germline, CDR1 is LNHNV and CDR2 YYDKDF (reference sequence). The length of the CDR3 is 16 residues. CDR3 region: CATSSRVGGRGETQYF. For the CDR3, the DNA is TGTGCCACCAGCAGCCGAGTTGGGGGGCGGGGAGAGACCCAGTACTTC.

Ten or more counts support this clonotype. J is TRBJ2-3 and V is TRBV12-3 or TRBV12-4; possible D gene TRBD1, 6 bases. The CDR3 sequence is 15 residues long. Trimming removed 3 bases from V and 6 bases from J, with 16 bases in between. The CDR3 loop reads CASSLEVGARDTQYF. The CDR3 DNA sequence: TGTGCCAGCAGTTTGGAAGTGGGGGCTCGGGATACGCAGTATTTT.

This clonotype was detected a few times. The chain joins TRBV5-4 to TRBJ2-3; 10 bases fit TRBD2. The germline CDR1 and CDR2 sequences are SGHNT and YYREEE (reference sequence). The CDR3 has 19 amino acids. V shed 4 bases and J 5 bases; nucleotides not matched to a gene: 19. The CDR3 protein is CASSGRQAGGRIIGDTQYF. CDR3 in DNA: TGTGCCAGCAGCGGCCGCCAAGCGGGGGGGCGAATCATTGGAGATACGCAGTATTTT.

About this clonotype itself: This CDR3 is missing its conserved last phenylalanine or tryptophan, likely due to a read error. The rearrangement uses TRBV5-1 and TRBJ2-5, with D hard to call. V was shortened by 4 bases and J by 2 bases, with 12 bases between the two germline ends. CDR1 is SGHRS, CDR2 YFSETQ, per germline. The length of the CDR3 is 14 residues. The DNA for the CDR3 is TGCGCCAGCAGCCCGGCGGCATCACAAGAGACCCAGTACATC. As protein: CASSPAASQETQYI.

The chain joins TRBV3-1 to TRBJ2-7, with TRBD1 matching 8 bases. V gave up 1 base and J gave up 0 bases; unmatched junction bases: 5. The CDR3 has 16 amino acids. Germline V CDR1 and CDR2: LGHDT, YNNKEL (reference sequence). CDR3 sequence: CASSQAPGQVSYEQYF. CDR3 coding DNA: TGTGCCAGCAGCCAAGCCCCGGGACAGGTCTCCTACGAGCAGTACTTC.

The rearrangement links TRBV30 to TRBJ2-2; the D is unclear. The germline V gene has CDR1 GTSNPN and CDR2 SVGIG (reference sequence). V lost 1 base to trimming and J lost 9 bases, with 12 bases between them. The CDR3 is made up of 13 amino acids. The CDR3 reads CAWSGSGWRELFF. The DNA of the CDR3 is TGTGCCTGGAGTGGTTCGGGTTGGAGGGAGCTGTTTTTT.

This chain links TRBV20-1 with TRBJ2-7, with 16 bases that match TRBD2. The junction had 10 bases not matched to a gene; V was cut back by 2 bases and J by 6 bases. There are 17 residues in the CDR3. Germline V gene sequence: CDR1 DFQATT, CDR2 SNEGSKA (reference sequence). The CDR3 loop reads CSARTGTSGRVPSEQYF. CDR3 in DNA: TGCAGTGCTAGAACCGGGACTAGCGGGAGGGTCCCCTCCGAGCAGTACTTC.

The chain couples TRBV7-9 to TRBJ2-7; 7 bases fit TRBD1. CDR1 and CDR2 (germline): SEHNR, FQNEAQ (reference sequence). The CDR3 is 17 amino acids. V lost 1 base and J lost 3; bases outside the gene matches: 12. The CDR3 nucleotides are TGTGCCAGCAGCTTAGGACTCCGACAGGGTTGGGACTACGAGCAGTACTTC. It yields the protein CASSLGLRQGWDYEQYF.

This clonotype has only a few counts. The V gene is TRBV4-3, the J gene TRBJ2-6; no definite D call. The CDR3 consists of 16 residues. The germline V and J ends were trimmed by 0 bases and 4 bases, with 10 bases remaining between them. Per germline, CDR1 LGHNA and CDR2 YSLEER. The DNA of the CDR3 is TGCGCCAGCAGCCAAGAGTGGGGTCGAGGGGCCAACGTCCTGACTTTC. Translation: CASSQEWGRGANVLTF.

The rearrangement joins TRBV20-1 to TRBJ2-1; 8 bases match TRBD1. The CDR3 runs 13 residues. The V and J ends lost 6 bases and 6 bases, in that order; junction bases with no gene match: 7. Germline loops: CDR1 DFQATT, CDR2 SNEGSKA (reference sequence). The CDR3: CSAPTGDRNEQFF. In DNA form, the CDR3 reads TGCAGTGCCCCGACAGGGGATCGCAATGAGCAGTTCTTC.

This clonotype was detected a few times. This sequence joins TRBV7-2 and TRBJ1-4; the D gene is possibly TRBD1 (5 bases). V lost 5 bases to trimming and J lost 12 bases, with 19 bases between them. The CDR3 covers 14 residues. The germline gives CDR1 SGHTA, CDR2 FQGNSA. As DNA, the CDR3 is TGTGCCAGCAGCATCGGCCGGTCGGGAGGGGAACTGTTTTTT. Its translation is CASSIGRSGGELFF.

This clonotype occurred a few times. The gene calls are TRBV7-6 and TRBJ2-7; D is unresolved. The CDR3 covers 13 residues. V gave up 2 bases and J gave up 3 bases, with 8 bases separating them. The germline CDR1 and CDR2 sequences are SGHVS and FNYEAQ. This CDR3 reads CASSLSERYEQYF. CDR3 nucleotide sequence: TGTGCCAGCAGCTTATCGGAACGCTACGAGCAGTACTTC.

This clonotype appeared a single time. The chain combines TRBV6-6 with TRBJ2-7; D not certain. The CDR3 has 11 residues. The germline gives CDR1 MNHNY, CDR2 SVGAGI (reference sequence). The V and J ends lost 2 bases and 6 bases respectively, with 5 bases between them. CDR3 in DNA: TGTGCCAGCAGTTACCTCCTCGAGCAGTACTTC. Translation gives CASSYLLEQYF.

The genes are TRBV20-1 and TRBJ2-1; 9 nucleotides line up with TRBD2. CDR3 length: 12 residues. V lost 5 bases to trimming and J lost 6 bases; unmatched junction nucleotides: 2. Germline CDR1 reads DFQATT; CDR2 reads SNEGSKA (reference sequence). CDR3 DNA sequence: TGCAGTGCTGCGGGGGGGACCAATGAGCAGTTCTTC. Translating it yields CSAAGGTNEQFF.

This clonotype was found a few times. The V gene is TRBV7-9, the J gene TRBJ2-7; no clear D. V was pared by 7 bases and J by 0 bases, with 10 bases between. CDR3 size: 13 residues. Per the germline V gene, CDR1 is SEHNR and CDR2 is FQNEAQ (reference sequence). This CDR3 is CASIGRSSYEQYF. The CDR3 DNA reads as TGTGCCAGCATTGGTAGGAGCTCCTACGAGCAGTACTTC.

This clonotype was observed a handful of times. The CDR3 reads CASSLLGGGFAVNTEAFF. CDR3 DNA: TGTGCCAGCAGCCTCCTGGGGGGCGGCTTCGCCGTGAACACTGAAGCTTTCTTT. The rearrangement links TRBV9 to TRBJ1-1; weak D call: TRBD1 (6 bases). V lost 4 bases and J 0 bases, leaving 22 bases between the germline ends. Germline V lookup: CDR1 SGDLS, CDR2 YYNGEE. The CDR3 spans 18 residues.

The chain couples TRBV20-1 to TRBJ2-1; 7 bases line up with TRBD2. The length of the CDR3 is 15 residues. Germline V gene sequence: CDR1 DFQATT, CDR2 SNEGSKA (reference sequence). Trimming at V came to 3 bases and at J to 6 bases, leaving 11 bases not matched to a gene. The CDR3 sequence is CSARDSGTGGNEQFF. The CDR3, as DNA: TGCAGTGCTAGGGATTCCGGGACGGGGGGCAATGAGCAGTTCTTC.